This is a list of T cell receptor beta chains from one sample in a study of cytomegalovirus exposure and HLA in healthy donors. Assay used: immunoSEQ multiplex PCR; TCRdb lists only in-frame clones, some missing. The sample carries some 42,000 clones, about 50% recorded once. The sequenced sample was PBMCs. The receptors come from a human donor in good health. The CDR3 runs from the conserved cysteine through the conserved F or W. D genes are given only for firm matches. The size entry is marked missing in some rows and otherwise reads once, few, many or a size class.

size: NA; V: TRBV6-5; D: NA; J: TRBJ1-5; DNA: TGTGCCAGCAGTTTTGGGGGGTTCGATCAGCCCCAGCATTTT; CDR3: CASSFGGFDQPQHF
size: NA; V: TRBV18; D: NA; J: TRBJ2-2; DNA: TGTGCCAGCTCACCACGCCCCCTACAGGGCCCGAACACCGGGGAGCTGTTTTTT; CDR3: CASSPRPLQGPNTGELFF
size: NA; V: TRBV11-3; D: NA; J: TRBJ2-1; DNA: TGTGCCAGCAGCTCTATGCCGTCAGGGGCCGATGAGCAGTTCTTC; CDR3: CASSSMPSGADEQFF
size: NA; V: TRBV6-4; D: NA; J: TRBJ1-1; DNA: TGTGCCAGCGGGGAGGGGGGGGGCAGAATGAACACTGAAGCTTTCTTT; CDR3: CASGEGGGRMNTEAFF
size: NA; V: TRBV5-4; D: NA; J: TRBJ1-1; DNA: TGCGCCAGCAGCCAATTGGGCAACACTGAAGCTTTCTTT; CDR3: CASSQLGNTEAFF
size: NA; V: TRBV18; D: TRBD2; J: TRBJ2-1; DNA: TGTGCCAGCTCACCTCGGGGGGACAATGAGCAGTTCTTC; CDR3: CASSPRGDNEQFF
size: few; V: TRBV29-1; D: TRBD1; J: TRBJ1-1; DNA: TGCAGCGCCCAGGGGGTAATGGGCACTGAAGCTTTCTTT; CDR3: CSAQGVMGTEAFF
size: NA; V: TRBV4-3; D: NA; J: TRBJ2-6; DNA: TGCGCCAGCAGCCAAGATGTTCTCCTCTCTGGGGCCAACGTCCTGACTTTC; CDR3: CASSQDVLLSGANVLTF
size: NA; V: TRBV10-3; D: NA; J: TRBJ2-2; DNA: TGTGCCATCAGTGTTTTAGAACGGGACACTACCGGGGAGCTGTTTTTT; CDR3: CAISVLERDTTGELFF
size: NA; V: TRBV28; D: NA; J: TRBJ2-7; DNA: TGTGCCAGCAGGTCGAGGGGGAGAGGGGAGCAGTACTTC; CDR3: CASRSRGRGEQYF
size: NA; V: TRBV30; D: TRBD2; J: TRBJ2-4; DNA: TGTGCCTGGGGACTAGCGGGAGGGGCCAAAAACATTCAGTACTTC; CDR3: CAWGLAGGAKNIQYF
size: NA; V: TRBV19; D: TRBD1; J: TRBJ2-7; DNA: TGTGCCAGTAGTACCCTTGGACAGGGCCACTCCTACGAGCAGTACTTC; CDR3: CASSTLGQGHSYEQYF
size: NA; V: TRBV7-3; D: NA; J: TRBJ2-7; DNA: TGTGCCAGCAGTCCACAGGGATATAAGGACGAGCAGTACTTC; CDR3: CASSPQGYKDEQYF
size: NA; V: TRBV28; D: NA; J: TRBJ1-5; DNA: TGTGCCAGCACAGGACAGAAGCTTCAGCCCCAGCATTTT; CDR3: CASTGQKLQPQHF
size: once; V: TRBV5-1; D: TRBD2; J: TRBJ2-7; DNA: TGCGCCAGCAGCGTATACGGCATCGGGACTAGCGGGACGGCGCAGTACTTC; CDR3: CASSVYGIGTSGTAQYF
size: NA; V: TRBV6-5; D: TRBD1; J: TRBJ2-7; DNA: TGTGCCAGCAGTTACTCTGGGACAGGGATCCACGAGCAGTACTTC; CDR3: CASSYSGTGIHEQYF
size: NA; V: TRBV19; D: TRBD1; J: TRBJ1-5; DNA: TGTGCCAGTAGTAGATACGACAGGGGCGGCAATCAGCCCCAGCATTTT; CDR3: CASSRYDRGGNQPQHF
size: few; V: TRBV19; D: NA; J: TRBJ1-6; DNA: TGTGCCAGTAGTAGGGGGGGCTATTCACCCCTCCACTTT; CDR3: CASSRGGYSPLHF
size: NA; V: TRBV11-2; D: NA; J: TRBJ1-1; DNA: TGTGCCAGCAGCCGCGCCTCACAGAGGAACACTGAAGCTTTCTTT; CDR3: CASSRASQRNTEAFF
size: NA; V: TRBV7-8; D: TRBD1; J: TRBJ2-2; DNA: TGTGCCAGCAGTGTACAGGGGGGCACCGGGGAGCTGTTTTTT; CDR3: CASSVQGGTGELFF
size: NA; V: TRBV6-6; D: TRBD2; J: TRBJ2-1; DNA: TGTGCCAGCACCCTAGCGGGGGACAATGAGCAGTTCTTC; CDR3: CASTLAGDNEQFF
size: NA; V: TRBV2; D: NA; J: TRBJ2-4; DNA: TGTGCCAGCAGTAAGGGGGGGGTAAAAAACATTCAGTACTTC; CDR3: CASSKGGVKNIQYF
size: NA; V: TRBV7-9; D: NA; J: TRBJ2-1; DNA: TGTGCCAGCAGCTTAGTTTCTCTTTACAATGAGCAGTTCTTC; CDR3: CASSLVSLYNEQFF
size: NA; V: TRBV28; D: TRBD2; J: TRBJ2-5; DNA: TGTGCCAGCAGTTTAAAAGGGGCTAGCGGCTCTGCTTCCTACTTC; CDR3: CASSLKGASGSASYF
size: NA; V: TRBV28; D: TRBD1; J: TRBJ1-4; DNA: TGTGCCAGCAGCCCAGTCCAGGGGGAACGTGAAAAACTGTTTTTT; CDR3: CASSPVQGEREKLFF
size: few; V: TRBV7-2; D: TRBD2; J: TRBJ2-5; DNA: TGTGCCAGCAGCTTCAGAGCGGGAGGGCCAGGGGAGACCCAGTACTTC; CDR3: CASSFRAGGPGETQYF
size: NA; V: TRBV27; D: NA; J: TRBJ2-5; DNA: TGTGCCAGCAGTTTTCAGGGGTTGGCAGAGACCCAGTACTTC; CDR3: CASSFQGLAETQYF
size: NA; V: TRBV27; D: TRBD2; J: TRBJ2-1; DNA: TGTGCCAGCAGTCCGTTAGGACTAGCGGGCCCCTACAATGAGCAGTTCTTC; CDR3: CASSPLGLAGPYNEQFF
size: NA; V: TRBV18; D: TRBD1; J: TRBJ2-5; DNA: TGTGCCAGCTCACCAGGGACAGGGCCCCAAGAGACCCAGTACTTC; CDR3: CASSPGTGPQETQYF
size: few; V: TRBV15; D: NA; J: TRBJ1-5; DNA: TGTGCCACCAGCAGAGATTGGGTTAAGGCAGAGGCCCAGCCCCAGCATTTT; CDR3: CATSRDWVKAEAQPQHF
size: few; V: TRBV11-2; D: TRBD1; J: TRBJ1-4; DNA: TGTGCCAGCAGCTTTGACAGGGTCGAGGAAAAACTGTTTTTT; CDR3: CASSFDRVEEKLFF
size: NA; V: TRBV7-2; D: TRBD1; J: TRBJ2-7; DNA: TGTGCCAGCAGCGTCGCCCGGGACAGGGGCTACGAGCAGTACTTC; CDR3: CASSVARDRGYEQYF